A single sample is the source of the 30 T cell receptor beta chains below, sequenced in a study of blood T cell repertoires in COVID-19. Profiled with immunoSEQ multiplex PCR; TCRdb holds only in-frame clones, not every one. The sample lists about 670,000 clones, around 89% occurring once. The sequencing input was peripheral blood. The receptors derive from a woman under 30 with acute or convalescent COVID-19.

The gene calls are TRBV25-1 and TRBJ1-5; D uncertain. V lost 8 bases and J 6 bases, leaving 14 bases between the germline ends. The V gene's germline CDR1 is MGHDK and CDR2 SYGVNS. The CDR3 covers 13 residues. This CDR3 reads CASGTLAGQPQHF. DNA for the CDR3: TGTGCCAGCGGCACATTGGCGGGTCAGCCCCAGCATTTT. The variable domain in full, with the rest retrieved from reference TRBV25-1 and TRBJ1-5, is EADIYQTPRYLVIGTGKKITLECSQTMGHDKMYWYQQDPGMELHLIHYSYGVNSTEKGDLSSESTVSRIRTEHFPLTLESARPSHTSQYLCASGTLAGQPQHFGDGTRLSIL.

V and J are TRBV6-6 and TRBJ2-1, with TRBD2 identical over 11 bases. CDR1 and CDR2 (germline): MNHNY, SVGAGI (reference sequence). V lost 5 bases and J lost 4; bases outside the gene matches: 10. This CDR3 has 17 residues. The CDR3 DNA sequence: TGTGCCAGCAGTCCCCGGACTAGCGGGCCTAGATACAATGAGCAGTTCTTC. The encoded protein is CASSPRTSGPRYNEQFF.

This clone was picked up a small number of times. The chain links TRBV15 to TRBJ2-1, with TRBD1 identical over 9 bases. J lost 8 bases, V lost 1 base, and 9 bases had no gene match. The CDR3 is 16 amino acids. Germline CDR1 LNHNV, CDR2 YYDKDF (reference sequence). This CDR3 reads CATSRVAGQGGDEQFF. In DNA form, the CDR3 reads TGTGCCACCAGCAGAGTCGCGGGACAGGGTGGGGATGAGCAGTTCTTC.

V gene TRBV12-3 or TRBV12-4 combines with J gene TRBJ2-3; 9 bases are a match to TRBD1. The CDR3 runs to 13 residues. J gave up 3 bases and V 6 bases, and 1 base lay outside the gene matches. The CDR3 protein is CASRTGGTDTQYF. In DNA, the CDR3 is TGTGCCAGCAGGACAGGGGGTACAGATACGCAGTATTTT.

The chain carries TRBV28 and TRBJ2-6; TRBD1 is a possible D gene (6 bases). The CDR3 loop spans 21 amino acids. Germline-derived CDR1 and CDR2 are MDHEN and SYDVKM. Trimming pared 3 bases from V and 2 bases from J, leaving 26 bases between. The CDR3: CASSFSSPSGTRRAGANVLTF. CDR3 bases: TGTGCCAGCAGTTTCTCTTCCCCCTCGGGGACACGGCGGGCTGGGGCCAACGTCCTGACTTTC.

This chain joins TRBV18 and TRBJ1-5, with D possibly matching TRBD1 (5 bases). The CDR3 totals 14 residues. CDR1 is KGHSH, CDR2 LQKENI, per germline. With 5 bases removed from V and 0 bases from J, the gap between germline ends came to 8 bases. The CDR3 here is CASSIGVSNQPQHF. The DNA for the CDR3 is TGTGCCAGCTCAATAGGGGTTAGCAATCAGCCCCAGCATTTT.

The rearrangement links TRBV6-5 to TRBJ1-1; unclear D gene. V was trimmed by 6 bases and J by 8 bases, leaving 13 bases between them. Germline-derived CDR1 and CDR2 are MNHEY and SVGAGI. CDR3 size: 12 residues. CDR3 residues: CASSDTNSEAFF. The DNA for the CDR3 is TGTGCCAGCAGCGATACTAACTCGGAAGCTTTCTTT.

The genes are TRBV27 and TRBJ1-1, with a tentative D call TRBD1 (5 bases). The CDR3 spans 14 residues. CDR1 MNHEY and CDR2 SMNVEV come from the germline V gene (reference sequence). V shed 7 bases and J shed 0 bases, with 12 bases lying between them. CDR3 nucleotides: TGTGCCAGCACTTCGGCAGGGATGAACACTGAAGCTTTCTTT. Residues: CASTSAGMNTEAFF.

V and J are TRBV25-1 and TRBJ1-2; D gene unclear. This CDR3 spans 12 amino acids. The V end lost 7 bases, the J end lost 4 bases, and 10 bases lay between the germline ends. Germline-derived CDR1 and CDR2 are MGHDK and SYGVNS. CDR3 DNA: TGTGCCAGCAAGGAGGGAGCCTATGGCTACACCTTC. This codes for CASKEGAYGYTF.

The chain has TRBV7-9 and TRBJ1-5, with TRBD1 matching over 9 bases. CDR3 size: 17 residues. J gave up 0 bases and V 1 base, and 4 bases lay outside the gene matches. Germline CDR1 and CDR2: SEHNR and FQNEAQ (reference sequence). CDR3 amino acids: CASSLGTGEYSNQPQHF. The CDR3 DNA is TGTGCCAGCAGCTTAGGGACAGGGGAGTATAGCAATCAGCCCCAGCATTTT.

Remarks on this clone: Other DNA sequences within the sample encode an identical CDR3. V is TRBV4-1 and J is TRBJ1-1, with 7 bases matching TRBD1. The germline V gene encodes CDR1 MGHRA and CDR2 YSYEKL. The J segment lost 5 bases and the V segment lost 1 base, leaving 4 bases of the junction unmatched. The CDR3 contains 14 residues. Written as DNA, the CDR3 is TGCGCCAGCAGCCAAGTTGCAGGGGGTACTGAAGCTTTCTTT. Protein: CASSQVAGGTEAFF.

This rearrangement joins TRBV25-1 to TRBJ2-7; tentative D call: TRBD1 (5 bases). Germline loops: CDR1 MGHDK, CDR2 SYGVNS. This CDR3 has 13 amino acids. The V end lost 1 base, the J end lost 3 bases, and 7 bases lay between the germline ends. The CDR3 loop reads CASSEWGSYEQYF. DNA of the CDR3: TGTGCCAGCAGTGAATGGGGCAGCTACGAGCAGTACTTC.

The genes are TRBV7-7 and TRBJ2-7; TRBD1 is a possible D gene (8 bases). The V end lost 5 bases, the J end lost 3 bases, and 17 bases lay between the germline ends. Germline V gene data show CDR1 as SSHAT and CDR2 as FNYEAQ (reference sequence). The CDR3 consists of 15 residues. The CDR3 DNA reads as TGTGCCAGCAGCGCCGGACAGGGAGGGTACTACGAGCAGTACTTC. Translated, it gives CASSAGQGGYYEQYF.

The chain uses TRBV9 and TRBJ1-2, with TRBD1 matching over 7 bases. V was pared by 4 bases and J by 5 bases, with 5 bases of the junction left unmatched. CDR3 length: 13 amino acids. CDR1 is SGDLS, CDR2 YYNGEE, per germline. The CDR3 DNA reads as TGTGCCAGCAGCTCGGGACAGAAATATGGCTACACCTTC. Translation gives CASSSGQKYGYTF.

J is TRBJ1-2 and V is TRBV12-3 or TRBV12-4; D call uncertain. The CDR3 runs 8 residues. Deletions cut 10 bases from V and 12 bases from J, with 9 bases between. Written as DNA, the CDR3 is TGTGCCACCGGGATTGACACCTTC. Its protein product is CATGIDTF.

This clone was recorded a few times. This chain connects TRBV6-1 to TRBJ2-1, with D possibly TRBD2 on 7 matching bases. The CDR3 totals 15 residues. CDR1 MNHNS and CDR2 SASEGT come from the germline V gene. Deletions cut 1 base from V and 7 bases from J, with 14 bases between. CDR3 coding DNA: TGTGCCAGCAGTGAAGTGGCGGGGGCGGGGAATGAGCAGTTCTTC. It yields the protein CASSEVAGAGNEQFF.

The V gene is TRBV28, the J gene TRBJ2-7, with D maybe TRBD2 (5 bases). Per germline, CDR1 MDHEN and CDR2 SYDVKM. Trimming left V 6 bases short and J 4 bases short, with 10 bases between. The CDR3 extends over 12 amino acids. The chain's CDR3 is CASSSIAYEQYF. The CDR3 nucleotides read TGTGCCAGCAGCTCGATAGCGTACGAGCAGTACTTC.

Only one count was recorded for this clone. CDR3 nucleotide sequence: TGTGCCAGCAGTTCCCCCCTGACGGGGGCTGAAGCTTTCTTT. It translates to CASSSPLTGAEAFF. The V gene is TRBV27, the J gene TRBJ1-1; possible D gene TRBD1, 5 bases. The V end was cut by 4 bases, the J end by 6 bases, with 15 bases between. The CDR3 spans 14 residues. Germline assignment: CDR1 MNHEY and CDR2 SMNVEV (reference sequence).

Concerning this clone: Other DNA variants within this sample encode the same CDR3. The V and J genes are TRBV9 and TRBJ1-2; 7 bases align to TRBD1. CDR3 length equals 14 residues. J was trimmed by 2 bases and V by 0 bases; bases with no gene match: 1. Germline V lookup: CDR1 SGDLS, CDR2 YYNGEE. The CDR3 nucleotides are TGTGCCAGCAGCGTAGCCAGGGGGAACTATGGCTACACCTTC. This sequence encodes CASSVARGNYGYTF.

V usage is TRBV5-4 and J usage is TRBJ1-2; 7 positions agree with TRBD1. J lost 5 bases, V lost 3 bases, and 10 bases had no gene match. Germline V gene sequence: CDR1 SGHNT, CDR2 YYREEE (reference sequence). CDR3 length: 15 residues. CDR3 sequence reads: CASSSNTGTAYGYTF. DNA for the CDR3: TGTGCCAGCAGCTCAAATACCGGGACAGCATATGGCTACACCTTC.

This chain connects TRBV14 to TRBJ1-2, with 10 bases matching TRBD1. Germline values: CDR1 SGHDN, CDR2 FVKESK. This CDR3 has 15 residues. After removal of 4 bases from V and 8 bases from J, the junction contained 10 bases not matched to a gene. In DNA form, the CDR3 reads TGTGCCAGCAGCCCCCCGGGACAGGGGTTTCGGGGCTACACCTTC. Its translation is CASSPPGQGFRGYTF.

The chain combines TRBV12-2 with TRBJ1-4; the table names TRBD1, a call not compared with the DNA. TRBV12-2 is shown as a pseudogene. The CDR3 is 16 amino acids. The CDR3 sequence: CASRLALGTEDEKLFF. The CDR3 bases are TGTGCAAGTCGCTTAGCGCTTGGGACAGAGGATGAAAAACTGTTTTTT.

This chain uses TRBV19 with TRBJ1-5; possibly TRBD1 for D (5 bases). The CDR3 runs 17 residues. The germline V gene has CDR1 LNHDA and CDR2 SQIVND (reference sequence). V lost 6 bases and J 0 bases, leaving 18 bases between the germline ends. The CDR3 DNA reads TGTGCCAGTAGGTGGGGACTGGACATCTATAGCAATCAGCCCCAGCATTTT. Its translation: CASRWGLDIYSNQPQHF.

The CDR3 reads CASSLDGGRLTEAFF. The CDR3 coding sequence is TGCGCCAGCAGCTTGGATGGAGGGCGTCTCACTGAAGCTTTCTTT. The chain couples TRBV5-1 to TRBJ1-1, with unresolved D. This CDR3 spans 15 amino acids. V was clipped by 0 bases and J by 4 bases, with 13 bases between them. CDR1 and CDR2 from the germline V gene are SGHRS and YFSETQ.

This chain joins TRBV30 and TRBJ1-1, with D perhaps matching TRBD1 (5 bases). The germline V and J ends were trimmed by 7 bases and 1 base, with 10 bases remaining between them. CDR3 size: 12 residues. The germline gives CDR1 GTSNPN, CDR2 SVGIG (reference sequence). The CDR3: CAFDSQNTEAFF. CDR3 bases: TGTGCCTTTGACAGTCAGAACACTGAAGCTTTCTTT. Drawing the rest from reference TRBV30 and TRBJ1-1, the complete variable domain is SQTIHQWPATLVQPVGSPLSLECTVEGTSNPNLYWYRQAAGRGLQLLFYSVGIGQISSEVPQNLSASRPQDRQFILSSKKLLLSDSGFYLCAFDSQNTEAFFGQGTRLTVV.

This sequence joins TRBV18 and TRBJ1-1; D uncertain. The germline CDR1 and CDR2 sequences are KGHSH and LQKENI. Trimming cost V 3 bases and J 0 bases, with 14 bases left between them. This CDR3 is 16 amino acids long. CDR3 loop: CASSPQFEGLNTEAFF. In DNA, the CDR3 is TGTGCCAGCTCACCCCAATTCGAGGGTTTGAACACTGAAGCTTTCTTT.

This sequence joins TRBV5-4 and TRBJ1-6; 9 bases fit TRBD1. The J segment lost 0 bases and the V segment lost 4 bases, leaving 11 bases of the junction unmatched. In germline, CDR1 is SGHNT, CDR2 YYREEE (reference sequence). The CDR3 totals 19 residues. CDR3 sequence: CASSRGQGRPSSYNSPLHF. The CDR3 region has the DNA TGTGCCAGCAGCCGCGGACAGGGGAGGCCAAGCTCCTATAATTCACCCCTCCACTTT.

This chain joins TRBV10-2 and TRBJ1-2, with 7 bases lining up with TRBD1. CDR1 WSHSY and CDR2 SAAADI come from the germline V gene. V lost 3 bases to trimming and J lost 4 bases; unmatched junction nucleotides: 11. The CDR3 has 16 residues. The CDR3 sequence: CASSDPSTGTAYGYTF. CDR3 bases: TGCGCCAGCAGTGATCCTTCTACCGGGACAGCCTATGGCTACACCTTC.

The rearrangement joins TRBV27 to TRBJ2-3; 14 bases agree with TRBD2. CDR3 size: 18 residues. Germline V CDR1 and CDR2: MNHEY, SMNVEV (reference sequence). The J segment lost 2 bases and the V segment lost 1 base, leaving 5 bases of the junction unmatched. CDR3 nucleotides: TGTGCCAGCAGTTTATGGGGACTAGCGGGGGAGGACACAGATACGCAGTATTTT. It codes for CASSLWGLAGEDTDTQYF.

This clone appeared a single time. The V gene is TRBV12-3 or TRBV12-4, the J gene TRBJ1-1; TRBD1 is a possible D gene (5 bases). The CDR3 is 13 residues long. V lost 5 bases, J lost 2 bases, and 9 bases lay in between. The DNA of the CDR3 is TGTGCCAGCAGTCTAGACAGTAACACTGAAGCTTTCTTT. It translates to CASSLDSNTEAFF.